One TCR beta chain is described in this entry. Its antigen is not identified. Other DNA sequences in the same sample also yield this CDR3. This CDR3 is built from 14 residues. V was clipped by 0 bases and J by 4 bases, with 10 bases between them. Germline V lookup: CDR1 SGHRS, CDR2 YFSETQ. This specimen comes from a study of cytomegalovirus exposure and HLA in healthy donors. Study-level points and caveats: Reports described diagnosis of cytomegalovirus status by the classifier as highly specific and sensitive.

The study ran its PCR with 60 Vbeta and 13 Jbeta primers. Here immunoSEQ multiplex PCR was the method, and the copy in TCRdb shows in-frame clones only, minus some. This sample carries fewer than 250,000 clones, over 65% of them seen once, and the ten largest clones take 1% to 1.5%. The chain couples TRBV5-1 to TRBJ2-5, with D tentatively TRBD2 (6 bases). Material: PBMCs. The clonotype comes from a human donor in good health. The CDR3 coding sequence is TGCGCCAGCAGCTTGGGTGGTAGCGGAGAGACCCAGTACTTC. Its translation is CASSLGGSGETQYF.